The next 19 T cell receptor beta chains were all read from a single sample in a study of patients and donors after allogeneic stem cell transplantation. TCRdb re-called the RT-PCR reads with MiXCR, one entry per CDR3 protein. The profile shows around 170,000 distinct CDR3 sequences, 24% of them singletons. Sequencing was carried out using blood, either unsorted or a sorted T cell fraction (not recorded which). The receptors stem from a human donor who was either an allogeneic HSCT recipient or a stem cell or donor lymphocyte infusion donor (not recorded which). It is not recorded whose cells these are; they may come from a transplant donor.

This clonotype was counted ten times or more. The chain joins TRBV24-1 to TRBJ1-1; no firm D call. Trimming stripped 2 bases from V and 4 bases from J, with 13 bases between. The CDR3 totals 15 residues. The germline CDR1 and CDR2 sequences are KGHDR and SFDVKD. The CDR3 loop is CATSDSRQLGTEAFF. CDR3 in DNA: TGTGCCACCAGTGATTCGAGGCAATTGGGCACTGAAGCTTTCTTT.

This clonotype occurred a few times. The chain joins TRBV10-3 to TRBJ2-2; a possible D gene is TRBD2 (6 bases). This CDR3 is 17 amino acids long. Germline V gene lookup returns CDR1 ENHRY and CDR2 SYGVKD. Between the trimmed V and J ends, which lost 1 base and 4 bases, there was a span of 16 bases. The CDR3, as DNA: TGTGCCATCAGTGAGTTGGGGACTGCCCCTTTCACCGGGGAGCTGTTTTTT. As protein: CAISELGTAPFTGELFF.

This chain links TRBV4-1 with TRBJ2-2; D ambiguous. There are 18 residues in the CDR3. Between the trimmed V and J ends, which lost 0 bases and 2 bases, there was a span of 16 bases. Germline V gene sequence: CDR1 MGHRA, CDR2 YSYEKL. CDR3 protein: CASSQDGPFQLNTGELFF. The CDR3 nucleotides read TGCGCCAGCAGCCAAGATGGGCCGTTTCAGCTAAACACCGGGGAGCTGTTTTTT.

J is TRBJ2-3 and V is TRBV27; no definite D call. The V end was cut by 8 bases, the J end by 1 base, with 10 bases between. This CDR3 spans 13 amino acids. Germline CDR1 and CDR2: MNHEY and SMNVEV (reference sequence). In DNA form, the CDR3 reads TGTGCCAGCCGGTTTGGCGGCACAGATACGCAGTATTTT. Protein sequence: CASRFGGTDTQYF.

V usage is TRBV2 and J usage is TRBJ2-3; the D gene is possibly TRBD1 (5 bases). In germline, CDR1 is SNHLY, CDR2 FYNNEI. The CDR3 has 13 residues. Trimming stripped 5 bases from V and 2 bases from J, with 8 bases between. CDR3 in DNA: TGTGCCAGCAGTTCGGACAACACAGATACGCAGTATTTT. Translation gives CASSSDNTDTQYF.

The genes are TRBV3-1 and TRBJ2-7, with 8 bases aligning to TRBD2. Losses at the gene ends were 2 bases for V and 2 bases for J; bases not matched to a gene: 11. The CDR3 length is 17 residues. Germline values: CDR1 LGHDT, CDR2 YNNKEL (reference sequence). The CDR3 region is CASSQTTLAGTTYEQYF. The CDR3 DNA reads TGTGCCAGCAGCCAAACAACCTTAGCGGGGACGACCTACGAGCAGTACTTC.

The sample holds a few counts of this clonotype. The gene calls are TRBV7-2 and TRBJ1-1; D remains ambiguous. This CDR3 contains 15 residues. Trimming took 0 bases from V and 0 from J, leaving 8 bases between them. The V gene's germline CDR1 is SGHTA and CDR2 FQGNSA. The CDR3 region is CASSLAHGVNTEAFF. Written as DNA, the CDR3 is TGTGCCAGCAGCTTAGCCCACGGGGTGAACACTGAAGCTTTCTTT.

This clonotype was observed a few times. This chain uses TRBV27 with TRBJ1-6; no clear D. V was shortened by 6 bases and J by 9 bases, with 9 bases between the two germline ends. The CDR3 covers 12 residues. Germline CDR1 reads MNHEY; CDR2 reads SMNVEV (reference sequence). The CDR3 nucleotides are TGTGCCAGCAGCCCCGTCGGTTCACCCCTCCACTTT. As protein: CASSPVGSPLHF.

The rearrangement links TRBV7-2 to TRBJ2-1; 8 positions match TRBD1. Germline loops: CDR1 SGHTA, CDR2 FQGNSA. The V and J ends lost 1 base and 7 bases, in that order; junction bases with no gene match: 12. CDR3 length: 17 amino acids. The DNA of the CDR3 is TGTGCCAGCAGCTTAGGGATATCAGGGGGCGTAGGGAATGAGCAGTTCTTC. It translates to CASSLGISGGVGNEQFF. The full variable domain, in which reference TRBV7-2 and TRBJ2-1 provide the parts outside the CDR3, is GAGVSQSPSNKVTEKGKDVELRCDPISGHTALYWYRQSLGQGLEFLIYFQGNSAPDKSGLPSDRFSAERTGGSVSTLTIQRTQQEDSAVYLCASSLGISGGVGNEQFFGPGTRLTVL.

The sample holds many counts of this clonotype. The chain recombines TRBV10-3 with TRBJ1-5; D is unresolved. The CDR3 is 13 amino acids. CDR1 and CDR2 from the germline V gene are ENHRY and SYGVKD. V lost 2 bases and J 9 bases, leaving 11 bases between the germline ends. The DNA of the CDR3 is TGTGCCATCAGTGAGGAGGGTCTAGGGCCCCAGCATTTT. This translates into CAISEEGLGPQHF.

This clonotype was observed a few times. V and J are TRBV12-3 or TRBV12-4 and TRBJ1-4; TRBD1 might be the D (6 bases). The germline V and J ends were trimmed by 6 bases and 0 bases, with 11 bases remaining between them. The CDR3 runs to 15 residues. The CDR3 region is CASRGQFTTNEKLFF. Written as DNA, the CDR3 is TGTGCCAGCAGAGGACAGTTTACAACTAATGAAAAACTGTTTTTT.

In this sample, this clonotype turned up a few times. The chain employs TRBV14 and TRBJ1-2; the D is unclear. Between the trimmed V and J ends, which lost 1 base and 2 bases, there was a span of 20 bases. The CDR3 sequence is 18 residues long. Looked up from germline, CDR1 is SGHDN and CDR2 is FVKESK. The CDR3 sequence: CASSQVDPGDLRNYGYTF. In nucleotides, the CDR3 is TGTGCCAGCAGCCAAGTTGACCCAGGCGACTTGAGAAACTATGGCTACACCTTC.

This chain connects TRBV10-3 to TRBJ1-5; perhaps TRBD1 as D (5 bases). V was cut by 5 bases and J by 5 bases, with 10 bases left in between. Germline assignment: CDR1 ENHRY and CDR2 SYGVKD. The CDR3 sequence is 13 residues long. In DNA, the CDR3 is TGTGCCATCAGTCTGGACAACGATCAGCCCCAGCATTTT. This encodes CAISLDNDQPQHF.

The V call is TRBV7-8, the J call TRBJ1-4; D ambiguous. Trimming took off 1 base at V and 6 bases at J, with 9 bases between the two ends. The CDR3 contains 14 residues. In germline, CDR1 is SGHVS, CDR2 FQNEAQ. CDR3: CASSLGDFYEKLFF. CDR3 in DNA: TGTGCCAGCAGCTTAGGGGATTTTTATGAAAAACTGTTTTTT.

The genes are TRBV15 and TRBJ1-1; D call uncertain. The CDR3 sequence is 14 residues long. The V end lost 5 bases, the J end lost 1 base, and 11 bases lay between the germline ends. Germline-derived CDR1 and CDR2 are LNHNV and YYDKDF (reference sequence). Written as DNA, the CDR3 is TGTGCCACCAGCGGTGAGGTCTGGAACACTGAAGCTTTCTTT. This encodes CATSGEVWNTEAFF.

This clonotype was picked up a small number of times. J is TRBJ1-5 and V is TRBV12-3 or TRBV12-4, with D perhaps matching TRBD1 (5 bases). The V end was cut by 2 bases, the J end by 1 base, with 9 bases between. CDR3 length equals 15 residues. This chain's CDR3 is CASSLRQGSNQPQHF. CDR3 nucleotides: TGTGCCAGCAGTTTAAGGCAGGGAAGCAATCAGCCCCAGCATTTT.

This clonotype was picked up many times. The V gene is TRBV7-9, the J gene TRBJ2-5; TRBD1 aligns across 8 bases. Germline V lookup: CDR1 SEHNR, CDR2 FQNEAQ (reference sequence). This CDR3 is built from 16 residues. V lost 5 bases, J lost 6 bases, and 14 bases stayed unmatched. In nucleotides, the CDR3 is TGTGCCAGCAGCCTCCCGGGGACAGGAGTGCCAAAGACCCAGTACTTC. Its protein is CASSLPGTGVPKTQYF.

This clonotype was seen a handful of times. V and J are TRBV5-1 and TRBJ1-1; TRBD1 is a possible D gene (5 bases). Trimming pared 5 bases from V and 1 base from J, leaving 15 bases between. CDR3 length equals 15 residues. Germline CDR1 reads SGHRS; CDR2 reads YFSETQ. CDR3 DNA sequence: TGCGCCAGCAGTCCGTATAGGGGTACGAACACTGAAGCTTTCTTT. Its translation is CASSPYRGTNTEAFF.

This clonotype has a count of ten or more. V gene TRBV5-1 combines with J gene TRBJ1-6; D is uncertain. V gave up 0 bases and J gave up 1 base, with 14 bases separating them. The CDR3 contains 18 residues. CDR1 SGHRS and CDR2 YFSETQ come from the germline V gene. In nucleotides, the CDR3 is TGCGCCAGCAGCTTGGTTATTCGGACGGGGTCCTATAATTCACCCCTCCACTTT. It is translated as CASSLVIRTGSYNSPLHF.